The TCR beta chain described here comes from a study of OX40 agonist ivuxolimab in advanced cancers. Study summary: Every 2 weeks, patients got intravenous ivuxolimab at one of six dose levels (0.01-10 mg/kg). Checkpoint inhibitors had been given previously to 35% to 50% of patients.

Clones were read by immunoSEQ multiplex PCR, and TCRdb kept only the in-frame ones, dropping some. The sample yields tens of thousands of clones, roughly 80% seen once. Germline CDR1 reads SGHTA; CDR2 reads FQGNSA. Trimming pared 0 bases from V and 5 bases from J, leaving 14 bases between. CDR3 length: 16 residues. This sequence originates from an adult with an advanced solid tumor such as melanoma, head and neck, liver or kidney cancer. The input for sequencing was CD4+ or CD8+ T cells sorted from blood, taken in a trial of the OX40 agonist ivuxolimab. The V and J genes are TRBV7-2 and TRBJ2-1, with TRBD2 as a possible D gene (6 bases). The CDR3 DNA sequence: TGTGCCAGCAGCTTAGCCCTAGCGCCTACGCACAATGAGCAGTTCTTC. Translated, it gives CASSLALAPTHNEQFF.